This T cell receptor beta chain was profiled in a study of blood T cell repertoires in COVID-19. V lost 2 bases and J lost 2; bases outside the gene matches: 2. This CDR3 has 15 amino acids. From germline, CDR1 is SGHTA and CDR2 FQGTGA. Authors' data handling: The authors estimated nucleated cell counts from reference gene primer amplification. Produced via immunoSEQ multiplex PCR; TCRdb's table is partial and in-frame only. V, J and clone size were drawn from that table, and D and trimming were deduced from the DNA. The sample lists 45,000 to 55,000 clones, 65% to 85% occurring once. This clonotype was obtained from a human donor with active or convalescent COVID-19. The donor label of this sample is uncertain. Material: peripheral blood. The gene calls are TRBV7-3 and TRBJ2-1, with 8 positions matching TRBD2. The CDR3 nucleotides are TGTGCCAGCAGCTTATGGACTAGCCCCTACAATGAGCAGTTCTTC. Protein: CASSLWTSPYNEQFF.